Shown below are 10 T cell receptor beta chains from a single sample sequenced in a study of T-cell reconstitution after alpha-beta-depleted transplantation in children. Unique molecular identifiers were incorporated when the TCRbeta library was constructed. MiXCR, run by TCRdb on the PCR reads, gives a single entry per CDR3 protein. Among fewer than 120,000 distinct CDR3 sequences, 10% were seen once, and the ten largest hold 8%. The sequences come from PBMCs from the stem cell graft donor, collected from the stem cell graft. These receptors were collected from a human donor who donated a stem cell graft to a child with acute lymphoblastic leukemia.

This clonotype was counted at least ten times. CDR3 in amino acids: CASSRLERGEQGFF. The CDR3 DNA reads TGTGCCAGCAGCCGCCTGGAGCGGGGGGAGCAGGGATTCTTC. V and J are TRBV9 and TRBJ2-1; 9 bases match TRBD2. The CDR3 runs to 14 residues. With V trimmed by 4 bases and J by 16 bases, 15 bases remained unmatched. Germline-derived CDR1 and CDR2 are SGDLS and YYNGEE. The variable domain in full, with the rest retrieved from reference TRBV9 and TRBJ2-1, is DSGVTQTPKHLITATGQRVTLRCSPRSGDLSVYWYQQSLDQGLQFLIQYYNGEERAKGNILERFSAQQFPDLHSELNLSSLELGDSALYFCASSRLERGEQGFFGPGTRLTVL.

This clonotype appeared many times. DNA for the CDR3: TGCAGCGCAATGGACAGGGGACTTAATCAGCCCCAGCATTTT. Amino acids: CSAMDRGLNQPQHF. The chain uses TRBV29-1 and TRBJ1-5; 9 bases fit TRBD1. The CDR3 totals 14 residues. Germline-derived CDR1 and CDR2 are SQVTM and ANQGSEA. V was clipped by 7 bases and J by 4 bases; unmatched bases: 8.

Ten or more counts support this clonotype. The V gene is TRBV27, the J gene TRBJ2-2; 7 positions match TRBD1. Losses at the gene ends were 6 bases for V and 5 bases for J; bases not matched to a gene: 3. Germline V gene data show CDR1 as MNHEY and CDR2 as SMNVEV (reference sequence). The CDR3 spans 13 residues. The CDR3 DNA follows: TGTGCCAGCAGGGACAGGAAGACCGGGGAGCTGTTTTTT. Translated: CASRDRKTGELFF.

This clonotype occurred many times. V usage is TRBV20-1 and J usage is TRBJ1-5; 7 bases line up with TRBD1. This CDR3 spans 13 amino acids. Per the germline V gene, CDR1 is DFQATT and CDR2 is SNEGSKA (reference sequence). V lost 5 bases and J lost 11; bases outside the gene matches: 12. The CDR3 is CSAPRQGGGAQHF. DNA for the CDR3: TGCAGTGCTCCCCGACAGGGTGGGGGGGCCCAGCATTTT.

The V call is TRBV6-2 or TRBV6-3, the J call TRBJ2-7, with D possibly called TRBD1 or TRBD2 (5 bases each). This CDR3 is 15 amino acids long. With 6 bases removed from V and 4 bases from J, the gap between germline ends came to 19 bases. Germline V gives CDR1 MNHEY, CDR2 SVGEGT. This CDR3 reads CASRLTPGPIYEQYF. As DNA, the CDR3 is TGTGCCAGCAGGCTGACCCCGGGACCGATTTACGAGCAGTACTTC.

This clonotype was seen repeatedly, ten times or more. V usage is TRBV7-8 and J usage is TRBJ2-7, with a tentative D call TRBD2 (7 bases). CDR3 length equals 15 residues. Germline V CDR1 and CDR2: SGHVS, FQNEAQ. The ends were cut back, 1 base at V and 2 bases at J, with 12 bases in the middle. CDR3 residues: CASSLERGGTYEQYF. The CDR3 coding sequence is TGTGCCAGCAGCTTAGAAAGGGGGGGAACCTACGAGCAGTACTTC. The full variable domain, rest sourced from reference TRBV7-8 and TRBJ2-7, is GAGVSQSPRYKVAKRGQDVALRCDPISGHVSLFWYQQALGQGPEFLTYFQNEAQLDKSGLPSDRFFAERPEGSVSTLKIQRTQQEDSAVYLCASSLERGGTYEQYFGPGTRLTVT.

The table lists this clonotype with many counts. The chain combines TRBV25-1 with TRBJ2-1; D call uncertain. CDR1 and CDR2 (germline): MGHDK, SYGVNS. With 1 base removed from V and 3 bases from J, the gap between germline ends came to 4 bases. The CDR3 is 13 residues long. The CDR3 reads CASSELSYNEQFF. CDR3 nucleotides: TGTGCCAGCAGTGAATTGAGCTACAATGAGCAGTTCTTC.

This clonotype was detected ten times or more. The rearrangement uses TRBV20-1 and TRBJ2-2; either TRBD1 or TRBD2 may supply D (6 bases each). The CDR3 extends over 14 amino acids. Trimming pared 3 bases from V and 4 bases from J, leaving 12 bases between. The germline CDR1 and CDR2 sequences are DFQATT and SNEGSKA (reference sequence). The CDR3 protein is CSASNREVTGELFF. CDR3 bases: TGCAGTGCTAGTAACAGGGAGGTCACCGGGGAGCTGTTTTTT.

This clonotype was observed many times. The chain has TRBV18 and TRBJ1-1, with 9 bases lining up with TRBD1. J was trimmed by 5 bases and V by 5 bases; bases with no gene match: 6. The germline V gene has CDR1 KGHSH and CDR2 LQKENI. This CDR3 has 14 residues. In DNA form, the CDR3 reads TGTGCCAGCTCAAACATGGGACAGGGTACTGAAGCTTTCTTT. Its translation: CASSNMGQGTEAFF.

This clonotype was seen at least ten times. J is TRBJ1-4 and V is TRBV10-3; TRBD1 agrees at 7 bases. Germline trimming cut 6 bases from V and 4 bases from J; bases unmatched to any gene: 2. Germline lookup yields CDR1 ENHRY and CDR2 SYGVKD. The CDR3 has 13 amino acids. In DNA, the CDR3 is TGTGCCATCAGGGGGACAGTTAATGAAAAACTGTTTTTT. Protein: CAIRGTVNEKLFF.